The 32 T cell receptor beta chains given below trace back to one sample, sequenced in a study of blood T cell repertoires in COVID-19 (dated by TCRdb to 2018 to 2021). The library was prepared using the immunoSEQ multiplex PCR assay. In its TCRdb copy, this immuneACCESS table keeps in-frame sequences only and misses some clones. Where compared with another copy, unresolved V genes explain less than half of these, and the others have no known cause. Here the sample has 300,000 to 400,000 clones; about 88% occur a single time. Clones ranked in the top ten supply more than 5.5% of the sample. The sequenced material came from peripheral blood. Receptor source: an older woman with COVID-19, enrolled during active disease.

This chain uses TRBV7-9 with TRBJ1-6, with 8 bases matching TRBD1. This CDR3 region has 13 residues. The germline V gene encodes CDR1 SEHNR and CDR2 FQNEAQ (reference sequence). After removal of 5 bases from V and 7 bases from J, the junction contained 1 base not matched to a gene. Here the CDR3 reads CASSRQGNSPLHF. CDR3 DNA sequence: TGTGCCAGCAGCCGACAGGGGAATTCACCCCTCCACTTT.

This chain connects TRBV4-1 to TRBJ2-5; 9 bases are shared with TRBD1. CDR1 MGHRA and CDR2 YSYEKL come from the germline V gene. J was trimmed by 1 base and V by 0 bases; bases with no gene match: 6. The CDR3 length is 17 residues. CDR3: CASSQDPQGAAQETQYF. The CDR3 DNA follows: TGCGCCAGCAGCCAAGATCCACAGGGGGCAGCCCAAGAGACCCAGTACTTC.

Concerning this clone: The junction does not match germline at one end; this may be a read error. This chain links TRBV11-2 with TRBJ1-3, with 7 bases aligning to TRBD1. This CDR3 is 16 amino acids long. Germline CDR1 SGHAT, CDR2 FQNNGV. The CDR3 spells CASSLEGANSGNTIYF. Here the CDR3 DNA reads TGTGCCAGCAGCCTAGAGGGGGCGAATTCTGGAAACACCATATATTTT.

This clone was observed a few times. The chain is built from TRBV18 and TRBJ1-4, with no clear D. Germline CDR1 KGHSH, CDR2 LQKENI. Trimming shortened V by 2 bases and J by 7 bases, and 11 bases separated the two germline ends. The CDR3 is 14 amino acids. The chain's CDR3 is CASSPGREVEKLFF. The CDR3 nucleotides are TGTGCCAGCTCACCAGGACGGGAGGTTGAAAAACTGTTTTTT.

This chain uses TRBV23-1 with TRBJ1-4; D call uncertain. TRBV23-1 carries the ORF label, with uncertain function. The V end lost 4 bases, the J end lost 5 bases, and 17 bases lay between the germline ends. The CDR3 loop spans 16 amino acids. CDR3: CASSPRGTRYNEKLFF. CDR3 DNA: TGCGCCAGCAGTCCCCGAGGTACCAGATACAATGAAAAACTGTTTTTT.

This clone showed up just a few times. The gene calls are TRBV6-1 and TRBJ1-5; D uncertain. Germline CDR1 reads MNHNS; CDR2 reads SASEGT. V lost 2 bases to trimming and J lost 0 bases, with 11 bases between them. The CDR3 is made up of 16 amino acids. CDR3 residues: CASSEPPAGSNQPQHF. The CDR3, as DNA: TGTGCCAGCAGTGAACCCCCCGCGGGTAGCAATCAGCCCCAGCATTTT.

The chain combines TRBV6-2 or TRBV6-3 with TRBJ1-2, with 7 nucleotides matching TRBD1. Per the germline V gene, CDR1 is MNHEY and CDR2 is SVGEGT. The CDR3 is made up of 15 amino acids. Germline trimming cut 1 base from V and 5 bases from J; bases unmatched to any gene: 7. In DNA, the CDR3 is TGTGCCAGCAGTTACTACGGGACAGTCGGATATGGCTACACCTTC. It encodes CASSYYGTVGYGYTF.

The CDR3: CAIAAGDSAEQYF. For the CDR3, the DNA is TGTGCCATAGCCGCGGGGGATAGCGCCGAGCAGTACTTC. The genes are TRBV19 and TRBJ2-7; 7 positions match TRBD2. The length of the CDR3 is 13 residues. Germline V gene data show CDR1 as LNHDA and CDR2 as SQIVND (reference sequence). The V gene end was trimmed by 10 bases and the J gene end by 6 bases; junction bases not matched to a gene: 12.

The chain couples TRBV3-1 (or the pseudogene TRBV3-2) to TRBJ1-1; no clear D. The V end was cut by 3 bases, the J end by 8 bases, with 13 bases between. CDR1 is LGHDT and CDR2 is YNNKEL in the germline V gene (reference sequence). The CDR3 loop spans 13 amino acids. The CDR3: CASSHSRREEAFF. The CDR3 region has the DNA TGTGCCAGCAGCCATTCACGAAGAGAAGAAGCTTTCTTT.

The rearrangement uses TRBV7-9 and TRBJ2-7, with 12 nucleotides matching TRBD1. Germline trimming cut 5 bases from V and 6 bases from J; bases unmatched to any gene: 8. This CDR3 is built from 15 residues. The germline gives CDR1 SEHNR, CDR2 FQNEAQ (reference sequence). The CDR3: CASSPRGQGAAEQYF. Here the CDR3 DNA reads TGTGCCAGCAGCCCACGGGGACAGGGGGCTGCCGAGCAGTACTTC.

This clone was counted once. The chain has TRBV6-4 and TRBJ2-2; the match to TRBD2 covers 7 bases. The V gene end was trimmed by 4 bases and the J gene end by 0 bases; junction bases not matched to a gene: 5. The V gene's germline CDR1 is MRHNA and CDR2 SNTAGT. This CDR3 spans 16 amino acids. The CDR3 DNA sequence: TGTGCCAGCAGTGTGAACGGGGGGACGAACACCGGGGAGCTGTTTTTT. Amino acids: CASSVNGGTNTGELFF.

The chain uses TRBV18 and TRBJ1-3, with TRBD1 matching 10 bases. Germline CDR1 reads KGHSH; CDR2 reads LQKENI. This CDR3 comprises 16 residues. Trimming cost V 3 bases and J 4 bases; bases outside gene matches: 6. The CDR3 DNA sequence: TGTGCCAGCTCACCTCAGACAGGGGGCCTCGGAAACACCATATATTTT. This sequence encodes CASSPQTGGLGNTIYF. Looking up the rest from reference TRBV18 and TRBJ1-3 gives the full variable domain: NAGVMQNPRHLVRRRGQEARLRCSPMKGHSHVYWYRQLPEEGLKFMVYLQKENIIDESGMPKERFSAEFPKEGPSILRIQQVVRGDSAAYFCASSPQTGGLGNTIYFGEGSWLTVV.

The J gene is TRBJ2-5, the V gene TRBV2; no definite D call. Germline V lookup: CDR1 SNHLY, CDR2 FYNNEI. Trimming shortened V by 6 bases and J by 5 bases, and 13 bases separated the two germline ends. The CDR3 is 13 residues long. CDR3 bases: TGTGCCAGCAGATGGAGATTCGCCGAGACCCAGTACTTC. It specifies CASRWRFAETQYF.

The CDR3 DNA sequence: TGTGCCAGCAGCCAGGGGGTCTCCGAGCAGTACTTC. Amino acid sequence: CASSQGVSEQYF. The chain joins TRBV6-5 to TRBJ2-7, with TRBD1 matching over 7 bases. Germline V lookup: CDR1 MNHEY, CDR2 SVGAGI. This CDR3 is 12 amino acids long. After removal of 6 bases from V and 6 bases from J, the junction contained 5 bases not matched to a gene.

The genes are TRBV2 and TRBJ1-6; no clear D. V gave up 3 bases and J gave up 10 bases, with 13 bases separating them. CDR1 SNHLY and CDR2 FYNNEI come from the germline V gene. The CDR3 contains 14 residues. The CDR3 coding sequence is TGTGCCAGCAGTGACGGGCCCGGCGGGTCACCCCTCCACTTT. Its protein is CASSDGPGGSPLHF.

The chain joins TRBV5-1 to TRBJ2-5; TRBD2 matches at 10 bases. The germline V gene encodes CDR1 SGHRS and CDR2 YFSETQ. J lost 4 bases, V lost 0 bases, and 6 bases had no gene match. This CDR3 has 16 amino acids. The CDR3 is CASSLGLAGVGETQYF. The CDR3 coding sequence is TGCGCCAGCAGCTTGGGGCTAGCGGGGGTAGGAGAGACCCAGTACTTC.

This clone turned up a few times. The V and J genes are TRBV10-1 and TRBJ1-4; 7 positions match TRBD1. There are 15 residues in the CDR3. V gave up 0 bases and J gave up 7 bases; unmatched junction bases: 5. Germline loops: CDR1 WNHNN, CDR2 SYGVQD (reference sequence). The CDR3 coding sequence is TGCGCCAGCAGTGAGTCCGGGGACAGTTCTGAAAAACTGTTTTTT. Its protein is CASSESGDSSEKLFF.

The chain has TRBV29-1 and TRBJ1-1, with TRBD1 identical over 8 bases. The trim removed 6 bases at V and 1 base at J, leaving 13 bases unmatched. Germline CDR1 and CDR2: SQVTM and ANQGSEA. This CDR3 contains 16 residues. Written as DNA, the CDR3 is TGCAGCGTACGAAGGGGGCAGGGGGCAAAGAACACTGAAGCTTTCTTT. Protein sequence: CSVRRGQGAKNTEAFF.

The gene calls are TRBV6-5 and TRBJ1-1; maybe TRBD1 (6 bases). Per germline, CDR1 MNHEY and CDR2 SVGAGI. V lost 1 base and J lost 4, with 13 bases in between. CDR3 length equals 15 residues. The CDR3 spells CASSYFRGLVTEAFF. The CDR3 nucleotides read TGTGCCAGCAGTTACTTCAGGGGTCTGGTCACTGAAGCTTTCTTT.

The chain employs TRBV6-5 and TRBJ1-2; TRBD1 matches at 7 bases. This CDR3 comprises 14 residues. Looked up from germline, CDR1 is MNHEY and CDR2 is SVGAGI. J gave up 3 bases and V 7 bases, and 8 bases lay outside the gene matches. The CDR3 sequence is CASKYRGFDYGYTF. CDR3 coding DNA: TGTGCCAGCAAATACAGGGGCTTCGACTATGGCTACACCTTC.

The V gene is TRBV19, the J gene TRBJ1-6; 9 bases are shared with TRBD1. Per the germline V gene, CDR1 is LNHDA and CDR2 is SQIVND (reference sequence). This CDR3 has 19 amino acids. The V gene end was trimmed by 5 bases and the J gene end by 5 bases; junction bases not matched to a gene: 16. The CDR3 here is CASSLIRDREGVNNSPLHF. CDR3 DNA: TGTGCCAGTAGTTTAATCCGGGACAGGGAGGGGGTTAATAATTCACCCCTCCACTTT.

The chain joins TRBV9 to TRBJ1-2; D might be TRBD1 (6 bases). The V and J ends lost 3 bases and 0 bases respectively, with 15 bases between them. Germline CDR1 SGDLS, CDR2 YYNGEE. This CDR3 contains 16 residues. The chain's CDR3 is CASSAGGLSANYGYTF. The CDR3 region has the DNA TGTGCCAGCAGCGCGGGGGGGCTTAGCGCTAACTATGGCTACACCTTC.

DNA for the CDR3: TGTGCCATCAGTGGGACAGGGGGCGCAGACCAGCCCCAGCATTTT. This gives the protein CAISGTGGADQPQHF. The chain carries TRBV10-3 and TRBJ1-5; 11 bases are shared with TRBD1. Germline lookup yields CDR1 ENHRY and CDR2 SYGVKD. There are 15 residues in the CDR3. V was clipped by 4 bases and J by 7 bases; unmatched bases: 6.

This chain uses TRBV23-1 with TRBJ1-5; the D is unclear. TRBV23-1 is classed as an ORF, of uncertain function. This CDR3 spans 18 amino acids. With 0 bases removed from V and 0 bases from J, the gap between germline ends came to 15 bases. In DNA, the CDR3 is TGCGCCAGCAGTCAATCTCACTTAGCGGATCCTAGCAATCAGCCCCAGCATTTT. Translating gives CASSQSHLADPSNQPQHF.

The chain combines TRBV24-1 with TRBJ2-3, with 8 nucleotides matching TRBD1. Germline CDR1 and CDR2: KGHDR and SFDVKD. The CDR3 totals 16 residues. J was trimmed by 9 bases and V by 5 bases; bases with no gene match: 15. The CDR3 spells CATSATGQDRSATQYF. The DNA of the CDR3 is TGTGCCACCAGTGCGACGGGACAGGATCGGTCTGCAACGCAGTATTTT.

The genes are TRBV3-1 (or the pseudogene TRBV3-2) and TRBJ1-2; D is perhaps TRBD1 (6 bases). The V and J ends lost 6 bases and 3 bases respectively, with 11 bases between them. The V gene's germline CDR1 is LGHDT and CDR2 YNNKEL (reference sequence). This CDR3 has 13 residues. The CDR3 protein is CASRNREHYGYTF. DNA for the CDR3: TGTGCCAGCAGGAACAGGGAACACTATGGCTACACCTTC.

CDR3: CASSPPDRAGEQYF. The CDR3 region has the DNA TGTGCCAGCAGTCCCCCGGACAGGGCGGGGGAGCAGTACTTC. This rearrangement joins TRBV28 to TRBJ2-7, with 8 bases identical to TRBD1. This CDR3 comprises 14 residues. The J segment lost 7 bases and the V segment lost 5 bases, leaving 10 bases of the junction unmatched. Germline CDR1 MDHEN, CDR2 SYDVKM.

This chain joins TRBV27 and TRBJ1-5; D possibly corresponds to TRBD1 (5 bases). The CDR3 consists of 18 residues. V was clipped by 5 bases and J by 0 bases, with 20 bases between them. Germline-derived CDR1 and CDR2 are MNHEY and SMNVEV (reference sequence). CDR3 bases: TGTGCCAGCAGTCCCCGGGACCGATGGGACTATAGCAATCAGCCCCAGCATTTT. Translated: CASSPRDRWDYSNQPQHF.

This chain's CDR3 is CASTIGQNAGNTIYF. The CDR3 bases are TGTGCCAGCACCATCGGACAGAACGCTGGAAACACCATATATTTT. The chain combines TRBV11-2 with TRBJ1-3; a weak D match, TRBD1 (6 bases). The CDR3 runs to 15 residues. In germline, CDR1 is SGHAT, CDR2 FQNNGV. The V end was cut by 7 bases, the J end by 2 bases, with 15 bases between.

The chain uses TRBV5-1 and TRBJ2-5, with TRBD2 identical over 9 bases. Germline loops: CDR1 SGHRS, CDR2 YFSETQ. The J segment lost 2 bases and the V segment lost 0 bases, leaving 8 bases of the junction unmatched. The CDR3 runs to 17 residues. In DNA form, the CDR3 reads TGCGCCAGCAGCTTGGCCGGGATAGCGGGGGCTCAAGAGACCCAGTACTTC. Its protein product is CASSLAGIAGAQETQYF.

The V gene is TRBV2, the J gene TRBJ2-7; tentatively, D is TRBD1 (6 bases). The CDR3 is 11 amino acids. CDR1 is SNHLY and CDR2 is FYNNEI in the germline V gene. V was clipped by 7 bases and J by 4 bases, with 8 bases between them. The CDR3 sequence: CASTRGYEQYF. DNA for the CDR3: TGTGCCAGCACCAGGGGTTACGAGCAGTACTTC.

The genes are TRBV9 and TRBJ1-2; TRBD1 might be the D (5 bases). The germline gives CDR1 SGDLS, CDR2 YYNGEE. V was cut by 7 bases and J by 2 bases, with 9 bases left in between. CDR3 length: 12 residues. CDR3 sequence: CASGQGNYGYTF. The CDR3 bases are TGTGCCAGCGGTCAGGGCAACTATGGCTACACCTTC.